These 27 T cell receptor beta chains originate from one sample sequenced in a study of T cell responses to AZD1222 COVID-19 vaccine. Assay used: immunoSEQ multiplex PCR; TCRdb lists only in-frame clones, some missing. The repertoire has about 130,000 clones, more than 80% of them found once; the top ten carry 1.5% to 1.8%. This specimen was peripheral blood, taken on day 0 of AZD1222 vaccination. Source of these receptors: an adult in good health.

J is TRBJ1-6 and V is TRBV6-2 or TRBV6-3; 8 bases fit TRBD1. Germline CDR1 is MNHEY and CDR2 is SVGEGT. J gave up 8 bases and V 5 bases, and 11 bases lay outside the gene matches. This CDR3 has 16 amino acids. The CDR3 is CASSNLPGQVYSPLHF. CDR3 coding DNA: TGTGCCAGCAGTAACCTCCCGGGACAGGTTTATTCACCCCTCCACTTT.

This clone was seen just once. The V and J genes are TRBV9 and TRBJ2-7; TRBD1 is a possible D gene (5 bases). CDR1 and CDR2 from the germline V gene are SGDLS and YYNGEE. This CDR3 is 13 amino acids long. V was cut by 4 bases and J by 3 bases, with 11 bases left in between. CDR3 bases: TGTGCCAGCAGCTCGTACCAGGGCTACGAGCAGTACTTC. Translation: CASSSYQGYEQYF.

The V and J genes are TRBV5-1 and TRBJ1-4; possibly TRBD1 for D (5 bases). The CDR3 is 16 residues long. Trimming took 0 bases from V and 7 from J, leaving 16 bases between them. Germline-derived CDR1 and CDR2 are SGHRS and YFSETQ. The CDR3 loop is CASSLAPRGSGEKLFF. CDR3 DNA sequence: TGCGCCAGCAGCTTGGCCCCAAGGGGATCAGGTGAAAAACTGTTTTTT.

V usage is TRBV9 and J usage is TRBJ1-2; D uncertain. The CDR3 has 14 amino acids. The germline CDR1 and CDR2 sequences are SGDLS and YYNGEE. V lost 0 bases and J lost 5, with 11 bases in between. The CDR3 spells CASSVGHEVYGYTF. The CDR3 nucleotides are TGTGCCAGCAGCGTAGGGCACGAGGTATATGGCTACACCTTC.

The CDR3 region has the DNA TGTGCCAGCAGTTACGGACTACCCTCGGAGCAGTACTTC. Its translation is CASSYGLPSEQYF. The V gene is TRBV28, the J gene TRBJ2-7; possible D gene TRBD2, 6 bases. The V and J ends lost 4 bases and 7 bases respectively, with 14 bases between them. CDR1 is MDHEN, CDR2 SYDVKM, per germline. This CDR3 contains 13 residues.

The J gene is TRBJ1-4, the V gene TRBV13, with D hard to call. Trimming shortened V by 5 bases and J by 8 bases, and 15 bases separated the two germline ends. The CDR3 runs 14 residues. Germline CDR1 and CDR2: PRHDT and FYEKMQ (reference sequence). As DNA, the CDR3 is TGTGCCAGCAGCGCAGACCTCGTAGGGGAAAAACTGTTTTTT. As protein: CASSADLVGEKLFF.

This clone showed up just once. CDR3 nucleotides: TGTGCCAGTTCAAAAGAGGTGAACACTGAAGCTTTCTTT. Its translation is CASSKEVNTEAFF. J is TRBJ1-1 and V is TRBV6-4; no clear D gene. Germline CDR1 and CDR2: MRHNA and SNTAGT. The CDR3 is 13 residues long. Trimming left V 9 bases short and J 0 bases short, with 11 bases between.

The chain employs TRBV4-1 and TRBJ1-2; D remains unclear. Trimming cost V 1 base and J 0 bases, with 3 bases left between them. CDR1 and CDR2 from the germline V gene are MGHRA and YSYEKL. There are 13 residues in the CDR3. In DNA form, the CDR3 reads TGCGCCAGCAGCCAAGCCACTAACTATGGCTACACCTTC. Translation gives CASSQATNYGYTF.

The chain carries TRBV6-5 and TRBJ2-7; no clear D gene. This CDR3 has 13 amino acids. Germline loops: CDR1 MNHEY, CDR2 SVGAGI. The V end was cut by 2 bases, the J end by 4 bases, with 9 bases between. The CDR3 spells CASSYAAQYEQYF. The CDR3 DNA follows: TGTGCCAGCAGTTACGCCGCCCAATACGAGCAGTACTTC.

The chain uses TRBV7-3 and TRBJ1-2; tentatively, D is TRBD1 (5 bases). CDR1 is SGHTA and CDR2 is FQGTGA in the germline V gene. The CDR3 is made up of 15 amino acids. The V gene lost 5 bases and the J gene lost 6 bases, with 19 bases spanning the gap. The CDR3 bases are TGTGCCAGCAGCCCTCGTGACAGTGCCCGGCATGGCTACACCTTC. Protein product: CASSPRDSARHGYTF.

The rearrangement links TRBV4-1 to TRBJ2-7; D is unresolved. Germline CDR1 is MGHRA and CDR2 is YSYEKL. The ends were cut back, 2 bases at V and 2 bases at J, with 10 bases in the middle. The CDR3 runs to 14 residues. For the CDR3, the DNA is TGCGCCAGCAGCCAACGGACGAAAACCTACGAGCAGTACTTC. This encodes CASSQRTKTYEQYF.

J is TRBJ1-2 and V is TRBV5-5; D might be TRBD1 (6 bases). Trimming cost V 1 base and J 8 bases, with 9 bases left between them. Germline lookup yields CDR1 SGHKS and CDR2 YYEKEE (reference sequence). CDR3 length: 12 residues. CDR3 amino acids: CASSLQGSGYTF. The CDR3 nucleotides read TGTGCCAGCAGCTTGCAGGGGAGCGGCTACACCTTC.

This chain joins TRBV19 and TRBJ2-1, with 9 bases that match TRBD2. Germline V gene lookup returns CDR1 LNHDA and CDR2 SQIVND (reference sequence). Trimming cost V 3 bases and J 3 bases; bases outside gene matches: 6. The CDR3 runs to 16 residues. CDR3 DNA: TGTGCCAGTAGTATCGATAGCGGGAGTAGCTACAATGAGCAGTTCTTC. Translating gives CASSIDSGSSYNEQFF.

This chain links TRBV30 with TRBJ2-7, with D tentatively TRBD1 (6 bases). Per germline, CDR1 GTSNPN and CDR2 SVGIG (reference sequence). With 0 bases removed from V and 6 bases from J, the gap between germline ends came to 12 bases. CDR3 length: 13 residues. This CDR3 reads CAWSVGGFGEQYF. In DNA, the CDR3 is TGTGCCTGGAGTGTTGGGGGCTTTGGCGAGCAGTACTTC.

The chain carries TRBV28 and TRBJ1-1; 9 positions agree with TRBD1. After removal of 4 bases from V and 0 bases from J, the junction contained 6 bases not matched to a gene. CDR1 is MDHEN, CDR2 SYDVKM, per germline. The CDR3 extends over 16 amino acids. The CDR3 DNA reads TGTGCCAGCAGTTCCCCCGGGACAGGGATGAACACTGAAGCTTTCTTT. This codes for CASSSPGTGMNTEAFF.

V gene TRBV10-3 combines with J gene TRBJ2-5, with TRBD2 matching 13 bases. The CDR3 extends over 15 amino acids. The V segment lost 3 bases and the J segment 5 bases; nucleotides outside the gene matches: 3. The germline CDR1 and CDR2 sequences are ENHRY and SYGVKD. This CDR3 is CAISEKTSGRETQYF. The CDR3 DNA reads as TGTGCCATCAGTGAAAAGACTAGCGGGAGGGAGACCCAGTACTTC.

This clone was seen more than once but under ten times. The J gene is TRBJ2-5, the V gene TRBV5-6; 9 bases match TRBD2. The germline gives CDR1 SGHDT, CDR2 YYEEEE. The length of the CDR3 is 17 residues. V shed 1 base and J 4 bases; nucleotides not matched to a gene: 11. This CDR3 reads CASSLYFLAGTGETQYF. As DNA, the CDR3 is TGTGCCAGCAGCTTGTATTTTCTAGCGGGAACAGGAGAGACCCAGTACTTC.

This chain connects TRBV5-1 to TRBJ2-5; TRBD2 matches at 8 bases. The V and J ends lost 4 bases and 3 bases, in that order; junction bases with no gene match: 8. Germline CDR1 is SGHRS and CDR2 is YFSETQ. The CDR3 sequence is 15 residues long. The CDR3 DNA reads TGCGCCAGCAGCACTTTGACTAGCGCGAAAGAGACCCAGTACTTC. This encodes CASSTLTSAKETQYF.

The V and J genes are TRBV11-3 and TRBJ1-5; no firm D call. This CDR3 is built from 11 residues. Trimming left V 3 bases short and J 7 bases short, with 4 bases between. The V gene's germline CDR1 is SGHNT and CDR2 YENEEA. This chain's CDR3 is CASSFSQPQHF. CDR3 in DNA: TGTGCCAGCAGCTTCAGCCAGCCCCAGCATTTT.

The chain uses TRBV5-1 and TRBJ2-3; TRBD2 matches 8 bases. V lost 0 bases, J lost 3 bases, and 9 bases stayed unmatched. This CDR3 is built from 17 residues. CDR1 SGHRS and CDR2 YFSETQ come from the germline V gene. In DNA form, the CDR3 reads TGCGCCAGCAGCTTGGCCCGACATGGCGGGAGGACAGATACGCAGTATTTT. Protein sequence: CASSLARHGGRTDTQYF.

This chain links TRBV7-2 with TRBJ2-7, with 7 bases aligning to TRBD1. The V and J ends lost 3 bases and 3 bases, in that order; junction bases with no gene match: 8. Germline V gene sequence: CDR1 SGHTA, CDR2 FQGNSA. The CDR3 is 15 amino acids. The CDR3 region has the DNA TGTGCCAGCAGCTTCACGCCAGGGGGTGTCTACGAGCAGTACTTC. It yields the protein CASSFTPGGVYEQYF.

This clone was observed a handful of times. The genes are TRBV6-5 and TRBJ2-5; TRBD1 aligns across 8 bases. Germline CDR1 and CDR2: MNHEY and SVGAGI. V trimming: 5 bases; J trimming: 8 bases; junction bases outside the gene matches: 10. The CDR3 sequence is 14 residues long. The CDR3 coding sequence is TGTGCCAGCAGTACTGACAGGGGAAGCGGAACCCAGTACTTC. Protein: CASSTDRGSGTQYF.

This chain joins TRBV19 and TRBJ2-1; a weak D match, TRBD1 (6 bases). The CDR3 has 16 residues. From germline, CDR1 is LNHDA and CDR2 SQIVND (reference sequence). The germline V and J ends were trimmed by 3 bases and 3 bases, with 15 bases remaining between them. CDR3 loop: CASSIPGTSIYNEQFF. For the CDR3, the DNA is TGTGCCAGTAGTATTCCCGGGACATCGATCTACAATGAGCAGTTCTTC.

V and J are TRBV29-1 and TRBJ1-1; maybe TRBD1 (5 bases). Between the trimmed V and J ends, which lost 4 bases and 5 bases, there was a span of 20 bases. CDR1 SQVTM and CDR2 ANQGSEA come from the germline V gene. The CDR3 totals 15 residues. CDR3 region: CSVVSGTFSGTEAFF. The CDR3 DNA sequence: TGCAGCGTTGTGTCCGGGACCTTCTCTGGAACTGAAGCTTTCTTT.

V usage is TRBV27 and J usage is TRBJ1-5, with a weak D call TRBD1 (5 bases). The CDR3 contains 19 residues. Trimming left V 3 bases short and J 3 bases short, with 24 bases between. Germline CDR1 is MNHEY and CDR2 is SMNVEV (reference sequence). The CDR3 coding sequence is TGTGCCAGCAGTTTTTCTCACCCAGGACTCCGGGGGGACAATCAGCCCCAGCATTTT. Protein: CASSFSHPGLRGDNQPQHF.

The CDR3, as DNA: TGTGCCAGCAGCCAAGATAGTGGCAGACACGCTGAAGCTTTCTTT. Residues: CASSQDSGRHAEAFF. This sequence joins TRBV4-2 and TRBJ1-1; D is uncertain. This CDR3 contains 15 residues. The germline CDR1 and CDR2 sequences are LGHNA and YNFKEQ. Deletions cut 0 bases from V and 6 bases from J, with 14 bases between.

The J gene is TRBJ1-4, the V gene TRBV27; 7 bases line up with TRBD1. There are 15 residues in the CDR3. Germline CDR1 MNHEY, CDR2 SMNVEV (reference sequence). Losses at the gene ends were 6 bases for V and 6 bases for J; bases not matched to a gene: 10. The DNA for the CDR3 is TGTGCCAGCAGCGCAGACAGGGAGGGCGATGAAAAACTGTTTTTT. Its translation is CASSADREGDEKLFF.